Each of the 5 T cell receptor beta chains below was sequenced from the same sample in a study of metastatic and nonmetastatic thyroid tumors. TCRdb used MiXCR to call clones anew from the PCR reads. The sample contains about 2,900 clones, about two fifths of which appear only once. Nobody among the patients had been given any treatment before thyroid surgery. The specimen was tumor tissue. Every receptor here comes from a female donor with papillary thyroid cancer or a benign thyroid nodule (not recorded which). Some clones in this sample may be carry-over from other donors' samples.

This clone rates as large. The chain carries TRBV25-1 and TRBJ1-6; TRBD1 is a possible D gene (5 bases). The CDR3 is 17 amino acids. Trimming left V 1 base short and J 5 bases short, with 15 bases between. The germline V gene has CDR1 MGHDK and CDR2 SYGVNS. This chain's CDR3 is CASSESWGGRDNSPLHF. DNA for the CDR3: TGTGCCAGCAGTGAATCTTGGGGGGGACGGGATAATTCACCCCTCCACTTT.

V and J are TRBV18 and TRBJ1-2; no clear D. Germline CDR1 is KGHSH and CDR2 is LQKENI. The CDR3 runs 13 residues. Trimming left V 3 bases short and J 8 bases short, with 13 bases between. The CDR3 DNA sequence: TGTGCCAGCTCACCGCCGGGAAGGTACGGCTACACCTTC. This gives the protein CASSPPGRYGYTF. The complete variable domain, with remaining parts taken from reference TRBV18 and TRBJ1-2, reads NAGVMQNPRHLVRRRGQEARLRCSPMKGHSHVYWYRQLPEEGLKFMVYLQKENIIDESGMPKERFSAEFPKEGPSILRIQQVVRGDSAAYFCASSPPGRYGYTFGSGTRLTVV.

This chain connects TRBV20-1 to TRBJ2-1; the D gene is possibly TRBD2 (8 bases). Germline CDR1 is DFQATT and CDR2 is SNEGSKA (reference sequence). V was pared by 6 bases and J by 7 bases, with 28 bases between. CDR3 length: 17 amino acids. CDR3: CSAQGGLRAGVGNEQFF. The CDR3 nucleotides read TGCAGTGCCCAGGGGGGTCTCCGAGCGGGAGTGGGTAATGAGCAGTTCTTC.

The sample holds one count of this clone. This sequence joins TRBV7-2 and TRBJ1-1; TRBD1 might be the D (5 bases). The V gene lost 6 bases and the J gene lost 2 bases, with 16 bases spanning the gap. Germline V gene sequence: CDR1 SGHTA, CDR2 FQGNSA. The CDR3 has 15 residues. The DNA of the CDR3 is TGTGCCAGCAGTTCCTTGCTGGGACTAAACACTGAAGCTTTCTTT. Encoded protein: CASSSLLGLNTEAFF.

By sample share, this clone is large. This chain connects TRBV3-1 to TRBJ2-2, with D uncertain. V was cut by 3 bases and J by 10 bases, with 9 bases left in between. This CDR3 spans 12 amino acids. From germline, CDR1 is LGHDT and CDR2 YNNKEL (reference sequence). The CDR3 spells CASSHQNQELFF. The CDR3 nucleotides read TGTGCCAGCAGCCACCAGAACCAGGAGCTGTTTTTT. The complete variable domain, with remaining parts taken from reference TRBV3-1 and TRBJ2-2, reads DTAVSQTPKYLVTQMGNDKSIKCEQNLGHDTMYWYKQDSKKFLKIMFSYNNKELIINETVPNRFSPKSPDKAHLNLHINSLELGDSAVYFCASSHQNQELFFGEGSRLTVL.